Included here is one T cell receptor beta chain sequence, with context. This sample stems from a study of blood T cell repertoires in COVID-19. CDR3 size: 14 residues. Germline trimming cut 2 bases from V and 5 bases from J; bases unmatched to any gene: 5. CDR1 and CDR2 (germline): GTSNPN, SVGIG (reference sequence). Original handling: By means of reference gene primer amplification, nucleated cell counts were estimated. Only in-frame clones appear in the TCRdb table, and some are missing; sequencing was by immunoSEQ multiplex PCR. V and J calls and clone size are those listed in that table; D and trimming were worked out from the DNA. The sample contains more than 250,000 clones, around nine tenths of which appear only once. Cohorts were based on clinical histories the participants reported.

Material: PBMCs or T cells enriched from blood (not recorded which). The receptor was isolated from a woman aged 18-29 years who had recovered from COVID-19. This chain uses TRBV30 with TRBJ2-5; 10 bases are a match to TRBD2. CDR3 bases: TGTGCCTGGAGTCTAGCGGGAGTTAGTGAGACCCAGTACTTC. It codes for CAWSLAGVSETQYF.